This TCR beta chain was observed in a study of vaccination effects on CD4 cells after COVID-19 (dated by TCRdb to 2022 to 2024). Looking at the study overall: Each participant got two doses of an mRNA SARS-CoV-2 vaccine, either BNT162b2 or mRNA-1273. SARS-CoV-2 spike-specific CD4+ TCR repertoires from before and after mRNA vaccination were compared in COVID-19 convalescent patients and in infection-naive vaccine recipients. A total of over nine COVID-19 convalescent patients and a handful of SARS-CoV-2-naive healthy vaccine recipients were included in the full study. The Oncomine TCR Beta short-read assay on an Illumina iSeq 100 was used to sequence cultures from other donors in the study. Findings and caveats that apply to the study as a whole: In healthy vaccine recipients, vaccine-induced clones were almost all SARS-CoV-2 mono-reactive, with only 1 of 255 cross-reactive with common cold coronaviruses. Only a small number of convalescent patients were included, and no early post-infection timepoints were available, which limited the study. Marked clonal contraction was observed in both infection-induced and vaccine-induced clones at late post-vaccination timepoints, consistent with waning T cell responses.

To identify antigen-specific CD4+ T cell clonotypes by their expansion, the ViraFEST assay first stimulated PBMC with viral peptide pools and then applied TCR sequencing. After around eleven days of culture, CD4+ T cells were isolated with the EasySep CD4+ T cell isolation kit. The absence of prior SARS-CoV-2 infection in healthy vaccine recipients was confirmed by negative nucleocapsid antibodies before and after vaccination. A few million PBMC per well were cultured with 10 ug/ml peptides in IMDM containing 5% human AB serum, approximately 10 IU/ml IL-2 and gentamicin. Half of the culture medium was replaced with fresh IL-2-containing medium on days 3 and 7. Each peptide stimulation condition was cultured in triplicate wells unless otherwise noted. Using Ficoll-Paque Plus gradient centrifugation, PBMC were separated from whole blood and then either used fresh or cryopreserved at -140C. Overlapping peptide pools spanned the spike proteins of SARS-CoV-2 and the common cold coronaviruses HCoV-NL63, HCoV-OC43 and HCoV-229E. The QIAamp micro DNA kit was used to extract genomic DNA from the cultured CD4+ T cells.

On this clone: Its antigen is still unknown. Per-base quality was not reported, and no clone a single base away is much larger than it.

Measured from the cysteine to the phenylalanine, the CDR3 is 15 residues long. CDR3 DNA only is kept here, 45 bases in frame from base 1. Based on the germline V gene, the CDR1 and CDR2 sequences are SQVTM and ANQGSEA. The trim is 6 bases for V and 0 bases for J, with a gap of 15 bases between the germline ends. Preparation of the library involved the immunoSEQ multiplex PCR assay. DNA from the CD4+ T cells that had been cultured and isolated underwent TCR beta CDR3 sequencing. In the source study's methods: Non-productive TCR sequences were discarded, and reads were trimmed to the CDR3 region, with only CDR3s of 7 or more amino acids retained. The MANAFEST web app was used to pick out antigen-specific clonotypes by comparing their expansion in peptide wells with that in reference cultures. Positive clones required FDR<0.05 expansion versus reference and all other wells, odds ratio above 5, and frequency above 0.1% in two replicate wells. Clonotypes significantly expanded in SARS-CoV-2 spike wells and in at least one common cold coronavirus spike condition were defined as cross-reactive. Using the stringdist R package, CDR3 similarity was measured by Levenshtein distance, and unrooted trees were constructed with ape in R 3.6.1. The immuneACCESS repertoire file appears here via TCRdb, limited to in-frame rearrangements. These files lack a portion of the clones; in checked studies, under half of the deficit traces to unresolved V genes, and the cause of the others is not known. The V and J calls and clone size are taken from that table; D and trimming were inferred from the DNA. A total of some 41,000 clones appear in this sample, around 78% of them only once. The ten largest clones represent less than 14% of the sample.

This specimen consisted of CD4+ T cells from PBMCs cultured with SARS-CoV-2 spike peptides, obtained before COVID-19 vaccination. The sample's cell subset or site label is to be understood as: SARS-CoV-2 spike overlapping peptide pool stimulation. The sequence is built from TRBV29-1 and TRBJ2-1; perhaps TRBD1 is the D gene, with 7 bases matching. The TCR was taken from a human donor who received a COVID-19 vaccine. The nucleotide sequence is TGCAGCGTCCGGGGGACAGAATTCTCCTACAATGAGCAGTTCTTC. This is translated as CSVRGTEFSYNEQFF.